Presented here are 29 T cell receptor beta chains from one specimen sequenced in a study of T cell clonality in common variable immunodeficiency (dated by TCRdb to about 2015). Study-level results and caveats: Reportedly, TCRbeta sequences from CVID had fewer deletions and N-nucleotide insertions, and highly modified clones with 13 or more V deletions were absent from CVID.

The library was made by the immunoSEQ multiplex PCR assay. TCRdb holds this immuneACCESS table with in-frame rearrangements only. Some clones are missing; in checked studies, unresolved V genes explain under half, and the rest has no known cause. This sample has roughly 9,900 clones in the table, none counted a single time. The leading ten clones occupy about 5.5% of the sample. These receptors' targets are unknown. Sequenced material: peripheral blood mononuclear cells. All receptors derive from a human donor with common variable immunodeficiency.

This clone was counted between two and nine times. The read comes to an end 3 residues before the CDR3 does, leaving the germline J gene to fill in the end. The chain carries TRBV7-9 and TRBJ1-1, with a tentative D call TRBD1 (6 bases). Germline values: CDR1 SEHNR, CDR2 FQNEAQ (reference sequence). V was shortened by 1 base and J by 4 bases, with 13 bases between the two germline ends. The CDR3 spans 15 residues. This chain's CDR3 is CASSLGGYRATEAFF. The DNA read from the CDR3 is TGTGCCAGCAGCTTAGGAGGATACAGGGCCACTGAA.

Worth noting for this clone: The CDR3 end is not reached by the read, which stops 3 residues before it; the germline J gene fills it in. This chain links TRBV20-1 with TRBJ2-1; D remains unclear. CDR1 is DFQATT and CDR2 is SNEGSKA in the germline V gene (reference sequence). V lost 4 bases, J lost 5 bases, and 18 bases lay in between. The CDR3 extends over 15 amino acids. The CDR3: CSAILPRAGHNEQFF. The covered CDR3 bases are TGCAGTGCTATCCTACCCCGAGCTGGGCACAATGAG.

Note on this clone: The read halts 3 residues ahead of the CDR3 end, with the missing end drawn from the germline J gene. V and J are TRBV7-9 and TRBJ2-7; 7 bases are shared with TRBD1. Looked up from germline, CDR1 is SEHNR and CDR2 is FQNEAQ (reference sequence). With V trimmed by 8 bases and J by 5 bases, 6 bases remained unmatched. The CDR3 totals 12 residues. The CDR3 is CASHTGDHEQYF. The CDR3 bases that were read are TGTGCCAGCCATACAGGGGACCACGAG.

As regards this clone: Read sequence stops 3 residues before the CDR3 end, and the germline J gene provides the missing end. The chain couples TRBV30 to TRBJ1-2; D unresolved. Germline V CDR1 and CDR2: GTSNPN, SVGIG (reference sequence). Trimming removed 5 bases at V and 2 bases at J, with 9 bases between. CDR3 length: 12 amino acids. Partial CDR3 DNA: TGTGCCTGGGAGTTCAGGAACTATGGC. This codes for CAWEFRNYG. Given in full, the CDR3 is CAWEFRNYGYTF.

A remark on this clone: The missing CDR3 end, 3 residues past where the read stops, is filled in from the germline J gene. V gene TRBV5-6 combines with J gene TRBJ2-1, with 7 bases that match TRBD2. This CDR3 contains 15 residues. Trimming took 4 bases from V and 0 from J; bases not matched to a gene: 4. Germline loops: CDR1 SGHDT, CDR2 YYEEEE. Partial CDR3 DNA: TGTGCCAGCAGCAAAGCGGGGAGCTCCTACAATGAG. The encoded protein is CASSKAGSSYNE. The complete CDR3 reads CASSKAGSSYNEQFF.

A word on this clone: The read ends 3 residues before the CDR3 terminus; that terminus is restored from the germline J gene. J is TRBJ1-5 and V is TRBV6-1; D gene uncertain. Germline V gene sequence: CDR1 MNHNS, CDR2 SASEGT. There are 13 residues in the CDR3. V dropped 3 bases and J dropped 5 bases, with 8 bases sitting between them. CDR3 sequence reads: CASSDSFDQPQHF. The CDR3 DNA, read in part, is TGTGCCAGCAGTGATAGTTTCGATCAGCCC.

Concerning this clone: The CDR3 is cut off 3 residues early in the read; its end comes from the germline J gene. V gene TRBV19 combines with J gene TRBJ2-5; D call uncertain. CDR3 length: 13 amino acids. V lost 6 bases, J lost 4 bases, and 12 bases lay in between. Germline CDR1 and CDR2: LNHDA and SQIVND (reference sequence). The part of the CDR3 DNA that was read is TGTGCCAGTAGGCAGGCTCCGAGAGAGACC. Its translation: CASRQAPRET. The CDR3 as a whole reads CASRQAPRETQYF.

In the case of this clone: The sequence runs out 3 residues before the end of the CDR3; the remainder is reconstructed from the germline J gene. The chain has TRBV7-2 and TRBJ1-6, with D maybe TRBD1 (6 bases). Trimming left V 1 base short and J 9 bases short, with 13 bases between. This CDR3 contains 15 residues. The V gene's germline CDR1 is SGHTA and CDR2 FQGNSA. The DNA read from the CDR3 is TGTGCCAGCAGCTTAGGGTACAGGGACGGTTCACCC. Translated, it gives CASSLGYRDGSP. The complete CDR3 protein is CASSLGYRDGSPLHF.

On this clone itself: Mismatch with germline at one junction end may stem from a read error. The read ends 3 residues before the CDR3 terminus; that terminus is restored from the germline J gene. The chain carries TRBV7-7 and TRBJ2-1; D is possibly TRBD1 or TRBD2 (9 bases each). Germline values: CDR1 SSHAT, CDR2 FNYEAQ (reference sequence). The CDR3 spans 16 residues. CDR3 sequence: CASSLAGDRVGNEQFF. The CDR3 DNA, read in part, is TGTGCTAGCAGCTTAGCGGGGGACAGGGTGGGGAATGAG. Filled out from reference TRBV7-7 and TRBJ2-1, the complete variable domain reads GAGVSQSPRYKVTKRGQDVTLRCDPISSHATLYWYQQALGQGPEFLTYFNYEAQPDKSGLPSDRFSAERPEGSISTLTIQRTEQRDSAMYRCASSLAGDRVGNEQFFGPGTRLTVL.

The sequenced part of the CDR3 DNA is TGTGCCAGCAGCTTAAAGGACACCGGGGAG. It translates to CASSLKDTGE. The full CDR3 protein is CASSLKDTGELFF. The J gene is TRBJ2-2, the V gene TRBV7-3; no clear D gene. The observed sequence ends 3 residues before the CDR3 terminus, with the missing tail filled in from the germline J gene. V was clipped by 1 base and J by 3 bases, with 3 bases between them. CDR1 is SGHTA, CDR2 FQGTGA, per germline. This CDR3 has 13 residues.

This clone was seen a few times. The CDR3 end lies 3 residues beyond the end of the read and is filled in from the germline J gene. The rearrangement joins TRBV18 to TRBJ2-1, with D tentatively TRBD1 (6 bases). CDR3 length: 15 amino acids. Germline assignment: CDR1 KGHSH and CDR2 LQKENI. V lost 4 bases, J lost 4 bases, and 14 bases lay in between. CDR3 sequence reads: CASSLAGQRYNEQFF. The sequenced part of the CDR3 DNA is TGTGCCAGCTCACTCGCCGGACAGCGGTACAATGAG.

As for this clone: The CDR3 end lies 3 residues beyond the end of the read and is filled in from the germline J gene. The rearrangement links TRBV7-9 to TRBJ2-1, with 10 bases identical to TRBD2. Germline values: CDR1 SEHNR, CDR2 FQNEAQ (reference sequence). With 5 bases clipped from V and 4 bases from J, the junction kept 5 bases outside the gene matches. The CDR3 runs 15 residues. This chain's CDR3 is CASSLSGRVYNEQFF. The part of the CDR3 DNA that was read is TGTGCCAGCAGCCTAAGCGGGAGGGTTTACAATGAG.

As to this clone: The read stops 3 residues short of the end of the CDR3; the missing end is completed from the germline J gene. The chain has TRBV6-2 or TRBV6-3 and TRBJ2-5, with 7 bases fitting TRBD1. Germline CDR1 MNHEY, CDR2 SVGEGT. The CDR3 extends over 13 amino acids. Trimming at V came to 7 bases and at J to 5 bases, leaving 7 bases not matched to a gene. The CDR3 DNA, read in part, is TGTGCCAGCAATGACAGGGCTAAGGAGACC. Its protein product is CASNDRAKET. Given in full, the CDR3 is CASNDRAKETQYF.

Concerning this clone itself: The CDR3 end falls 3 residues outside the read, so it is completed with the germline J gene. At the DNA level, this CDR3 is encoded by other sequences in the same sample as well. This chain uses TRBV6-1 with TRBJ1-5; 9 positions agree with TRBD1. CDR3 length: 15 residues. V trimming: 2 bases; J trimming: 6 bases; junction bases outside the gene matches: 5. Germline V CDR1 and CDR2: MNHNS, SASEGT. The CDR3 region is CASSEFTGGGQPQHF. CDR3 bases read: TGTGCCAGCAGTGAATTTACAGGGGGCGGTCAGCCC.

This clone was found a few times. The read terminates 3 residues before the CDR3 end, so the remaining end is supplied by the germline J gene. This rearrangement joins TRBV18 to TRBJ2-3, with TRBD1 as a possible D gene (5 bases). The ends were cut back, 3 bases at V and 4 bases at J, with 17 bases in the middle. Germline V gene lookup returns CDR1 KGHSH and CDR2 LQKENI. The CDR3 has 16 amino acids. The CDR3 reads CASSPLLPQGADTQYF. The sequenced part of the CDR3 DNA is TGTGCCAGCTCACCCTTACTCCCCCAAGGGGCAGATACG.

The sample holds a few counts of this clone. The read stops 3 residues short of the end of the CDR3; the missing end is completed from the germline J gene. The chain combines TRBV30 with TRBJ1-2, with 9 nucleotides matching TRBD1. CDR1 is GTSNPN, CDR2 SVGIG, per germline (reference sequence). The CDR3 sequence is 14 residues long. The sequenced CDR3 bases are TGTGCCTGGATGTTATTGGGACAGGGTGCCGGC. Protein: CAWMLLGQGAG. The full CDR3 protein is CAWMLLGQGAGYTF.

With respect to this clone: The sequenced fragment ends 3 residues before the CDR3 boundary, so the rest is inferred from the germline J gene. The genes are TRBV18 and TRBJ2-7, with D unclear. Germline CDR1 KGHSH, CDR2 LQKENI. V lost 5 bases to trimming and J lost 2 bases, with 13 bases between them. This CDR3 has 14 amino acids. The CDR3 loop reads CASSDHVGPYEQYF. The CDR3 DNA, read in part, is TGTGCCAGCTCAGACCACGTTGGGCCCTACGAG.

Worth noting for this clone: The read halts 3 residues ahead of the CDR3 end, with the missing end drawn from the germline J gene. This chain links TRBV19 with TRBJ2-1; the match to TRBD2 covers 11 bases. CDR1 LNHDA and CDR2 SQIVND come from the germline V gene (reference sequence). After removal of 8 bases from V and 1 base from J, the junction contained 4 bases not matched to a gene. The CDR3 runs to 15 residues. This CDR3 is CASSSGRPSYNEQFF. The sequenced CDR3 bases are TGTGCCAGTTCTAGCGGGAGGCCTTCCTACAATGAG.

Points on this clone: From the germline J gene comes the end of the CDR3, since the read stops 3 residues before it. The chain employs TRBV18 and TRBJ2-2, with a tentative D call TRBD2 (6 bases). Trimming cost V 2 bases and J 2 bases, with 15 bases left between them. Germline V gene data show CDR1 as KGHSH and CDR2 as LQKENI. This CDR3 has 17 amino acids. The chain's CDR3 is CASSPFPRDRNTGELFF. The part of the CDR3 DNA that was read is TGTGCCAGCTCACCATTCCCGCGGGATAGAAACACCGGGGAG. The full variable domain, with the rest looked up from reference TRBV18 and TRBJ2-2, is NAGVMQNPRHLVRRRGQEARLRCSPMKGHSHVYWYRQLPEEGLKFMVYLQKENIIDESGMPKERFSAEFPKEGPSILRIQQVVRGDSAAYFCASSPFPRDRNTGELFFGEGSRLTVL.

A note on this clone: Other DNA sequences of this sample code for an identical CDR3. The CDR3 loop is CASSPLAGEETQYF. The DNA read from the CDR3 is TGTGCCAGCTCACCTCTAGCGGGGGAAGAGACC. The V gene is TRBV18, the J gene TRBJ2-5, with 10 bases aligning to TRBD2. The missing CDR3 end, 3 residues past where the read stops, is filled in from the germline J gene. The germline V gene encodes CDR1 KGHSH and CDR2 LQKENI. This CDR3 is 14 amino acids long. Trimming took 3 bases from V and 3 from J; bases not matched to a gene: 1.

In regard to this clone: The CDR3 end is not reached by the read, which stops 3 residues before it; the germline J gene fills it in. The genes are TRBV18 and TRBJ2-3; D not certain. The CDR3 is made up of 15 amino acids. Germline loops: CDR1 KGHSH, CDR2 LQKENI. Trimming shortened V by 0 bases and J by 2 bases, and 9 bases separated the two germline ends. CDR3 residues: CASSPPRPLTDTQYF. CDR3 DNA (partial): TGTGCCAGCTCACCACCGAGGCCGCTCACAGATACG.

This clone was observed a handful of times. The CDR3 extends 3 residues past the end of the read, so its final part is completed from the germline J gene. The genes are TRBV19 and TRBJ1-1; 7 bases map to TRBD1. The CDR3 runs 13 residues. Per germline, CDR1 LNHDA and CDR2 SQIVND (reference sequence). J gave up 4 bases and V 5 bases, and 4 bases lay outside the gene matches. The DNA read from the CDR3 is TGTGCCAGTAGTTACAGACAGGGCACTGAA. Amino acid sequence: CASSYRQGTE. The entire CDR3 is CASSYRQGTEAFF.

With regard to this clone: The read terminates 3 residues ahead of where the CDR3 ends, so the germline J gene completes it. The chain uses TRBV5-1 and TRBJ2-3, with a possible D match to TRBD2 (6 bases). The CDR3 spans 16 residues. V lost 4 bases, J lost 0 bases, and 15 bases lay in between. In germline, CDR1 is SGHRS, CDR2 YFSETQ. The CDR3 DNA, read in part, is TGCGCCAGCAGCCAGGCAGCTAGCGCCAGCACAGATACG. Residues: CASSQAASASTDT. The whole CDR3 is CASSQAASASTDTQYF.

Of note for this clone: The read ends 3 residues early relative to the CDR3; the germline J gene fills the gap. The chain joins TRBV30 to TRBJ2-1; a possible D gene is TRBD2 (5 bases). Germline V CDR1 and CDR2: GTSNPN, SVGIG (reference sequence). The CDR3 spans 14 residues. V was cut by 0 bases and J by 6 bases, with 12 bases left in between. The part of the CDR3 DNA that was read is TGTGCCTGGAGTGTACGGGGTCCGGGCAATGAG. Translating it yields CAWSVRGPGNE. The full CDR3 protein reads CAWSVRGPGNEQFF.

To note about this clone: The read terminates 3 residues ahead of where the CDR3 ends, so the germline J gene completes it. The chain employs TRBV7-9 and TRBJ1-1, with TRBD1 matching over 9 bases. In germline, CDR1 is SEHNR, CDR2 FQNEAQ (reference sequence). CDR3 length: 15 amino acids. The J segment lost 5 bases and the V segment lost 3 bases, leaving 7 bases of the junction unmatched. The CDR3 spells CASSLIQGATTEAFF. CDR3 bases read: TGTGCCAGCAGCTTGATACAGGGGGCGACGACTGAA.

This clone has a handful of counts. The read halts 3 residues ahead of the CDR3 end, with the missing end drawn from the germline J gene. The chain employs TRBV2 and TRBJ2-1; 8 bases align to TRBD2. Trimming removed 11 bases from V and 0 bases from J; junction bases left unmatched: 9. The CDR3 spans 15 residues. CDR1 is SNHLY and CDR2 is FYNNEI in the germline V gene. The sequenced CDR3 bases are TGTGCCGTCTTAAAGCGGGGGAGCTCCTACAATGAG. It is translated as CAVLKRGSSYNE. The full-length CDR3 reads as CAVLKRGSSYNEQFF.

Of note for this clone: The read terminates 3 residues before the CDR3 end, so the remaining end is supplied by the germline J gene. The chain combines TRBV7-8 with TRBJ2-5, with D perhaps TRBD2 (6 bases). CDR1 SGHVS and CDR2 FQNEAQ come from the germline V gene. Trimming cost V 3 bases and J 1 base, with 6 bases left between them. CDR3 size: 13 residues. The chain's CDR3 is CASSFSGQETQYF. The part of the CDR3 DNA that was read is TGTGCCAGCAGCTTTAGCGGCCAAGAGACC. Based on the CDR3 plus reference TRBV7-8 and TRBJ2-5, the full variable domain is GAGVSQSPRYKVAKRGQDVALRCDPISGHVSLFWYQQALGQGPEFLTYFQNEAQLDKSGLPSDRFFAERPEGSVSTLKIQRTQQEDSAVYLCASSFSGQETQYFGPGTRLLVL.

Points on this clone: The read is 3 residues too short to cover the CDR3 end, so that end is filled in from the germline J gene. The V and J genes are TRBV7-6 and TRBJ2-2; unclear D gene. With 1 base removed from V and 6 bases from J, the gap between germline ends came to 9 bases. The CDR3 contains 14 residues. Germline V gene sequence: CDR1 SGHVS, CDR2 FNYEAQ. The chain's CDR3 is CASSLVPGSGELFF. Incomplete CDR3 DNA: TGTGCCAGCAGCTTAGTCCCGGGTTCCGGGGAG.

CDR3 residues: CASSPLLREPQHF. The part of the CDR3 DNA that was read is TGTGCCAGCTCACCACTCTTGAGGGAGCCC. The gene calls are TRBV18 and TRBJ1-5, with D unresolved. The CDR3 goes on 3 residues after the read ends, and that part is filled in from the germline J gene. Trimming left V 1 base short and J 8 bases short, with 9 bases between. This CDR3 contains 13 residues. The V gene's germline CDR1 is KGHSH and CDR2 LQKENI.